Following are 19 T cell receptor beta chains from one sample sequenced in a study of PD-1 blockade in classical Hodgkin lymphoma. Profiling relied on immunoSEQ multiplex PCR, and the TCRdb table lists in-frame clones only, not all of them. The table lists 40,000 to 50,000 clones, roughly two thirds of them singletons. Time point meaning: cycle 4 day 1 (C4D1), after around six weeks of nivolumab. Relapse was seen in all patients after autologous stem cell transplantation, and brentuximab vedotin exposure was variable. Specimen: peripheral blood mononuclear cells (PBMCs), collected before the fourth cycle of nivolumab. Receptors originate from a human donor with classical Hodgkin lymphoma.

The V call is TRBV10-3, the J call TRBJ2-3, with D perhaps TRBD1 (5 bases). Trimming left V 2 bases short and J 0 bases short, with 9 bases between. The CDR3 has 15 residues. The V gene's germline CDR1 is ENHRY and CDR2 SYGVKD. The CDR3 bases are TGTGCCATCAGTGAGACAGGAATGAGCACAGATACGCAGTATTTT. It translates to CAISETGMSTDTQYF.

This clone was recorded only once. The chain joins TRBV7-8 to TRBJ2-1, with TRBD1 as a possible D gene (5 bases). V gave up 1 base and J gave up 8 bases, with 6 bases separating them. CDR1 and CDR2 from the germline V gene are SGHVS and FQNEAQ. The CDR3 is 12 amino acids. The CDR3 here is CASSLGGDEQFF. CDR3 bases: TGTGCCAGCAGCTTAGGGGGCGATGAGCAGTTCTTC.

This clone occurred a few times. V is TRBV2 and J is TRBJ1-1, with unresolved D. Per the germline V gene, CDR1 is SNHLY and CDR2 is FYNNEI. Trimming cost V 8 bases and J 5 bases, with 15 bases left between them. This CDR3 spans 13 amino acids. CDR3 DNA sequence: TGTGCCAGCGGGTCCCTGAAAAGAACTGAAGCTTTCTTT. Translation: CASGSLKRTEAFF.

V and J are TRBV2 and TRBJ2-1; 7 positions agree with TRBD2. Germline CDR1 and CDR2: SNHLY and FYNNEI. With 10 bases clipped from V and 0 bases from J, the junction kept 12 bases outside the gene matches. The CDR3 spans 16 residues. The CDR3 DNA sequence: TGTGCCAACAAACGGGAGGACGCAAGCTCCTACAATGAGCAGTTCTTC. Its protein product is CANKREDASSYNEQFF.

This chain links TRBV7-9 with TRBJ1-1, with a possible D match to TRBD1 (5 bases). The CDR3 is 13 amino acids. Trimming took off 6 bases at V and 7 bases at J, with 15 bases between the two ends. Per the germline V gene, CDR1 is SEHNR and CDR2 is FQNEAQ (reference sequence). CDR3 DNA: TGTGCCAGCAGAACCGGGACGATCCTTGAAGCTTTCTTT. Residues: CASRTGTILEAFF.

This chain joins TRBV30 and TRBJ2-5; D perhaps matches TRBD2 (6 bases). Germline V gene lookup returns CDR1 GTSNPN and CDR2 SVGIG (reference sequence). The CDR3 has 15 amino acids. Trimming removed 4 bases from V and 3 bases from J, with 18 bases in between. The CDR3 bases are TGTGCCTGGAACGAGGGAGGTATCGTGGAAGAGACCCAGTACTTC. Translated: CAWNEGGIVEETQYF.

The chain employs TRBV4-1 and TRBJ2-7, with D possibly TRBD1 on 5 matching bases. CDR1 and CDR2 from the germline V gene are MGHRA and YSYEKL. Trimming shortened V by 1 base and J by 0 bases, and 10 bases separated the two germline ends. The CDR3 is 15 residues long. In DNA, the CDR3 is TGCGCCAGCAGCCAAGGGGGCGCCAACTCCTACGAGCAGTACTTC. It codes for CASSQGGANSYEQYF.

V usage is TRBV2 and J usage is TRBJ1-2; the D is unclear. Germline CDR1 and CDR2: SNHLY and FYNNEI. V was cut by 8 bases and J by 3 bases, with 16 bases left in between. The CDR3 covers 14 residues. The CDR3 nucleotides are TGTGCCAGCCGTCCAAGGGAGACCCACTATGGCTACACCTTC. It encodes CASRPRETHYGYTF. The full variable domain, in which reference TRBV2 and TRBJ1-2 provide the parts outside the CDR3, is EPEVTQTPSHQVTQMGQEVILRCVPISNHLYFYWYRQILGQKVEFLVSFYNNEISEKSEIFDDQFSVERPDGSNFTLKIRSTKLEDSAMYFCASRPRETHYGYTFGSGTRLTVV.

The J gene is TRBJ1-4, the V gene TRBV7-9; D unresolved. Trimming stripped 4 bases from V and 5 bases from J, with 17 bases between. This CDR3 comprises 16 residues. Germline CDR1 reads SEHNR; CDR2 reads FQNEAQ (reference sequence). The CDR3, as DNA: TGTGCCAGCAGCTACCCCCATGGTCAGTTAAATGAAAAACTGTTTTTT. Protein: CASSYPHGQLNEKLFF.

The chain employs TRBV5-4 and TRBJ1-2; 7 positions agree with TRBD1. The V and J ends lost 2 bases and 4 bases, in that order; junction bases with no gene match: 8. From germline, CDR1 is SGHNT and CDR2 YYREEE (reference sequence). This CDR3 comprises 15 residues. DNA of the CDR3: TGTGCCAGCAGCTTCCCGGGACAGACCCTCTATGGCTACACCTTC. Protein sequence: CASSFPGQTLYGYTF. The full variable domain, completed using reference TRBV5-4 and TRBJ1-2, is ETGVTQSPTHLIKTRGQQVTLRCSSQSGHNTVSWYQQALGQGPQFIFQYYREEENGRGNFPPRFSGLQFPNYSSELNVNALELDDSALYLCASSFPGQTLYGYTFGSGTRLTVV.

The V and J genes are TRBV5-1 and TRBJ2-7; unclear D gene. The CDR3 sequence is 15 residues long. V gave up 0 bases and J gave up 3 bases, with 13 bases separating them. CDR1 SGHRS and CDR2 YFSETQ come from the germline V gene. CDR3 nucleotide sequence: TGCGCCAGCAGCTTGGGGGATCCTCGGGTCTACGAGCAGTACTTC. The encoded protein is CASSLGDPRVYEQYF.

The chain carries TRBV5-4 and TRBJ2-3; 7 positions agree with TRBD1. Trimming removed 4 bases from V and 2 bases from J; junction bases left unmatched: 7. Germline CDR1 reads SGHNT; CDR2 reads YYREEE (reference sequence). The CDR3 is 15 amino acids. The CDR3: CASSPRDRTTDTQYF. The CDR3 nucleotides read TGTGCCAGCAGCCCCCGGGACAGAACCACAGATACGCAGTATTTT.

CDR3 region: CASTPMGGTQYF. As DNA, the CDR3 is TGTGCCAGCACCCCGATGGGGGGTACGCAGTATTTT. The rearrangement joins TRBV6-5 to TRBJ2-3, with D perhaps TRBD2 (6 bases). CDR3 size: 12 residues. Germline V gene data show CDR1 as MNHEY and CDR2 as SVGAGI. V lost 7 bases, J lost 8 bases, and 13 bases lay in between.

This clone showed up just a few times. The chain recombines TRBV19 with TRBJ2-7; D perhaps matches TRBD1 (7 bases). CDR3 length: 23 amino acids. Trimming cost V 8 bases and J 0 bases, with 41 bases left between them. CDR1 and CDR2 (germline): LNHDA, SQIVND (reference sequence). This chain's CDR3 is CASSPDRKQNRGRTKNSSYEQYF. CDR3 bases: TGTGCCAGTTCCCCGGACCGAAAACAAAACAGGGGACGGACTAAAAATAGCTCCTACGAGCAGTACTTC.

The chain joins TRBV11-2 to TRBJ2-1; D is tentatively TRBD1 or TRBD2 (5 bases each). V lost 5 bases and J lost 7, with 15 bases in between. This CDR3 contains 14 residues. Germline values: CDR1 SGHAT, CDR2 FQNNGV. CDR3 nucleotides: TGTGCCAGCAGCGTCCGGGGCCCGGGGAATGAGCAGTTCTTC. Translation gives CASSVRGPGNEQFF.

In nucleotides, the CDR3 is TGTGCCAGCAGTCTGCCTAATTCACCCCTCCACTTT. It encodes CASSLPNSPLHF. The rearrangement uses TRBV28 and TRBJ1-6; unclear D gene. Trimming took 5 bases from V and 6 from J, leaving 5 bases between them. The CDR3 covers 12 residues. Germline-derived CDR1 and CDR2 are MDHEN and SYDVKM.

The genes are TRBV18 and TRBJ1-1, with D tentatively TRBD1 (5 bases). The germline CDR1 and CDR2 sequences are KGHSH and LQKENI. Trimming removed 6 bases at V and 0 bases at J, with 14 bases between. The CDR3 spans 15 residues. The CDR3 DNA reads TGTGCCAGCTCCGAGACAGCCTACTTGAACACTGAAGCTTTCTTT. Protein product: CASSETAYLNTEAFF.

The rearrangement joins TRBV30 to TRBJ1-1; tentatively, D is TRBD1 (6 bases). V gave up 0 bases and J gave up 4 bases, with 24 bases separating them. This CDR3 is 18 amino acids long. Per germline, CDR1 GTSNPN and CDR2 SVGIG (reference sequence). The CDR3 DNA reads as TGTGCCTGGAGTGTAGCTTCGGACAGTTGGTCTACGAGCACTGAAGCTTTCTTT. Encoded protein: CAWSVASDSWSTSTEAFF.

Here the CDR3 reads CASSSPEKGLGETQYF. The CDR3 DNA sequence: TGTGCCAGCAGCTCCCCAGAGAAGGGGCTGGGAGAGACCCAGTACTTC. This chain joins TRBV7-6 and TRBJ2-5, with a possible D match to TRBD1 (5 bases). The CDR3 contains 16 residues. CDR1 is SGHVS and CDR2 is FNYEAQ in the germline V gene. V was trimmed by 4 bases and J by 4 bases, leaving 19 bases between them.